Below are 24 T cell receptor beta chains sequenced from a single sample in a study of blood T cell repertoires in COVID-19. This table comes from immunoSEQ multiplex PCR, and its TCRdb copy is limited to in-frame clones, with some not included. The data contain 200,000 to 300,000 clones, roughly 79% of them singletons. Sequenced: peripheral blood. Every receptor here comes from a woman aged 80 or over with acute or convalescent COVID-19.

The V and J genes are TRBV5-1 and TRBJ2-5, with 12 nucleotides matching TRBD2. CDR1 and CDR2 from the germline V gene are SGHRS and YFSETQ. With 4 bases clipped from V and 2 bases from J, the junction kept 9 bases outside the gene matches. There are 17 residues in the CDR3. Here the CDR3 DNA reads TGCGCCAGCAGCAGACGCCCACTAGCGGGGGGACAAGAGACCCAGTACTTC. It specifies CASSRRPLAGGQETQYF.

V is TRBV3-1 (or the pseudogene TRBV3-2) and J is TRBJ1-5; no clear D. The length of the CDR3 is 15 residues. Germline CDR1 is LGHDT and CDR2 is YNNKEL (reference sequence). Trimming stripped 0 bases from V and 1 base from J, with 7 bases between. The CDR3 region has the DNA TGTGCCAGCAGCCAAGATAGGAGAAGCAATCAGCCCCAGCATTTT. Its protein is CASSQDRRSNQPQHF.

The CDR3 sequence is CASSPLQGTDTQYF. Here the CDR3 DNA reads TGTGCCAGCAGCCCCCTACAGGGTACAGATACGCAGTATTTT. The V call is TRBV7-9, the J call TRBJ2-3; D is perhaps TRBD1 (6 bases). The CDR3 runs 14 residues. Trimming removed 5 bases at V and 3 bases at J, with 12 bases between. Germline V gene lookup returns CDR1 SEHNR and CDR2 FQNEAQ (reference sequence).

This chain joins TRBV4-1 and TRBJ1-4; maybe TRBD1 (5 bases). The CDR3 runs 16 residues. V was shortened by 2 bases and J by 5 bases, with 15 bases between the two germline ends. Germline values: CDR1 MGHRA, CDR2 YSYEKL. The CDR3 DNA sequence: TGCGCCAGCAGCCAACACGGCAGGGCAGGGAATGAAAAACTGTTTTTT. This translates into CASSQHGRAGNEKLFF.

The chain recombines TRBV5-4 with TRBJ2-7, with a tentative D call TRBD2 (6 bases). Germline V lookup: CDR1 SGHNT, CDR2 YYREEE (reference sequence). V was clipped by 3 bases and J by 4 bases, with 14 bases between them. The CDR3 runs 14 residues. The CDR3 region has the DNA TGTGCCAGCAGCTCTCCGGGAGCACTGTACGAGCAGTACTTC. Amino acids: CASSSPGALYEQYF.

The rearrangement joins TRBV9 to TRBJ2-1; 13 bases agree with TRBD2. The ends lost 5 bases at V and 3 bases at J; junction bases unmatched: 8. Germline assignment: CDR1 SGDLS and CDR2 YYNGEE. This CDR3 is 17 amino acids long. DNA for the CDR3: TGTGCCAGCAGTGACGGGACTAGCGGGAAAGTCTACAATGAGCAGTTCTTC. It is translated as CASSDGTSGKVYNEQFF.

This chain uses TRBV2 with TRBJ2-1; 15 nucleotides match TRBD2. The CDR3 sequence is 16 residues long. J lost 8 bases, V lost 2 bases, and 4 bases had no gene match. Germline loops: CDR1 SNHLY, CDR2 FYNNEI. The CDR3 nucleotides read TGTGCCAGCAGTGAACTCGGGACTAGCGGGAGGCATGAGCAGTTCTTC. Translated: CASSELGTSGRHEQFF.

The table lists this clone with a few counts. The rearrangement uses TRBV6-5 and TRBJ2-1, with 15 bases identical to TRBD2. This CDR3 contains 15 residues. Germline V gene data show CDR1 as MNHEY and CDR2 as SVGAGI. The trim removed 5 bases at V and 9 bases at J, leaving 5 bases unmatched. Here the CDR3 reads CASSHGLAGGSEQFF. The CDR3 region has the DNA TGTGCCAGCAGTCATGGACTAGCGGGGGGGAGTGAGCAGTTCTTC.

The J gene is TRBJ2-7, the V gene TRBV2, with D possibly TRBD1 on 5 matching bases. V was pared by 6 bases and J by 2 bases, with 5 bases between. Germline V CDR1 and CDR2: SNHLY, FYNNEI. The length of the CDR3 is 11 residues. The CDR3 protein is CASRDTYEQYF. As DNA, the CDR3 is TGTGCCAGCAGGGACACCTACGAGCAGTACTTC. Supplemented by reference TRBV2 and TRBJ2-7, the full variable domain reads EPEVTQTPSHQVTQMGQEVILRCVPISNHLYFYWYRQILGQKVEFLVSFYNNEISEKSEIFDDQFSVERPDGSNFTLKIRSTKLEDSAMYFCASRDTYEQYFGPGTRLTVT.

The chain is built from TRBV6-5 and TRBJ2-1; 8 bases are shared with TRBD2. The CDR3 contains 14 residues. Per germline, CDR1 MNHEY and CDR2 SVGAGI. The V gene end was trimmed by 6 bases and the J gene end by 2 bases; junction bases not matched to a gene: 3. This CDR3 reads CASRGLDTYNEQFF. CDR3 bases: TGTGCCAGCAGGGGACTAGACACCTACAATGAGCAGTTCTTC.

The V and J genes are TRBV3-1 (or the pseudogene TRBV3-2) and TRBJ2-5; 7 bases map to TRBD1. The V and J ends lost 2 bases and 3 bases, in that order; junction bases with no gene match: 6. CDR1 and CDR2 from the germline V gene are LGHDT and YNNKEL (reference sequence). The CDR3 loop spans 15 amino acids. The CDR3 DNA is TGTGCCAGCAGCCAATTGGGGACAGCTAAAGAGACCCAGTACTTC. Translating it yields CASSQLGTAKETQYF.

The chain is built from TRBV21-1 and TRBJ1-5; TRBD1 is taken as the D call from the table, unchecked against the DNA. TRBV21-1 is deemed a pseudogene. There are 14 residues in the CDR3. The DNA for the CDR3 is TGTGCCAGCAGCCTAATCAAAAGGGGACAGCCCCAGCATTTT. Amino acid sequence: CASSLIKRGQPQHF.

The rearrangement links TRBV7-8 to TRBJ1-1, with unresolved D. Germline V gene sequence: CDR1 SGHVS, CDR2 FQNEAQ. The ends were cut back, 1 base at V and 0 bases at J, with 6 bases in the middle. The CDR3 sequence is 14 residues long. This chain's CDR3 is CASSLGGLNTEAFF. The CDR3 DNA reads TGTGCCAGCAGCTTAGGAGGCCTGAACACTGAAGCTTTCTTT.

This clone was counted a few times. The V call is TRBV9, the J call TRBJ1-2; weak D call: TRBD1 (5 bases). There are 15 residues in the CDR3. V shed 3 bases and J shed 0 bases, with 12 bases lying between them. Germline V lookup: CDR1 SGDLS, CDR2 YYNGEE. The DNA for the CDR3 is TGTGCCAGCAGCGCACTGGACACAACTAACTATGGCTACACCTTC. Protein sequence: CASSALDTTNYGYTF. The whole variable domain, remainder taken from reference TRBV9 and TRBJ1-2, is DSGVTQTPKHLITATGQRVTLRCSPRSGDLSVYWYQQSLDQGLQFLIQYYNGEERAKGNILERFSAQQFPDLHSELNLSSLELGDSALYFCASSALDTTNYGYTFGSGTRLTVV.

The rearrangement links TRBV5-5 to TRBJ1-1; TRBD1 is a possible D gene (5 bases). There are 12 residues in the CDR3. V shed 3 bases and J shed 5 bases, with 8 bases lying between them. Looked up from germline, CDR1 is SGHKS and CDR2 is YYEKEE (reference sequence). CDR3 sequence (DNA): TGTGCCAGCAGCTCCGGGGGAACTGAAGCTTTCTTT. Its protein is CASSSGGTEAFF.

The rearrangement links TRBV30 to TRBJ1-1, with TRBD1 matching 7 bases. Germline values: CDR1 GTSNPN, CDR2 SVGIG (reference sequence). The CDR3 spans 14 residues. Trimming at V came to 3 bases and at J to 4 bases, leaving 8 bases not matched to a gene. Written as DNA, the CDR3 is TGTGCCTGGAGCACCCCACAGGGGTTCACTGAAGCTTTCTTT. Protein sequence: CAWSTPQGFTEAFF.

This clone was counted a single time. This sequence joins TRBV11-2 and TRBJ1-1; D possibly corresponds to TRBD1 (5 bases). CDR1 is SGHAT and CDR2 is FQNNGV in the germline V gene. The CDR3 contains 15 residues. Trimming shortened V by 3 bases and J by 0 bases, and 11 bases separated the two germline ends. DNA of the CDR3: TGTGCCAGCAGCTTGCACAGGAGTTTGAACACTGAAGCTTTCTTT. Translation gives CASSLHRSLNTEAFF.

CDR3 sequence (DNA): TGTGCCAGTAGTAGGGGACTAGCGTTCTCAGATACGCAGTATTTT. Translating it yields CASSRGLAFSDTQYF. This rearrangement joins TRBV19 to TRBJ2-3; 10 bases fit TRBD2. The germline V gene has CDR1 LNHDA and CDR2 SQIVND (reference sequence). The CDR3 is 15 residues long. Unmatched junction bases numbered 5, after V lost 4 bases and J lost 4 bases. The full variable domain, with the rest looked up from reference TRBV19 and TRBJ2-3, is DGGITQSPKYLFRKEGQNVTLSCEQNLNHDAMYWYRQDPGQGLRLIYYSQIVNDFQKGDIAEGYSVSREKKESFPLTVTSAQKNPTAFYLCASSRGLAFSDTQYFGPGTRLTVL.

The rearrangement uses TRBV30 and TRBJ2-7, with 12 bases that match TRBD2. Unmatched junction bases numbered 2, after V lost 4 bases and J lost 4 bases. Germline-derived CDR1 and CDR2 are GTSNPN and SVGIG (reference sequence). The CDR3 has 13 residues. CDR3 DNA: TGTGCCTGGATGACTAGCGGGAGTTACGAGCAGTACTTC. This translates into CAWMTSGSYEQYF. The full variable domain, rest sourced from reference TRBV30 and TRBJ2-7, is SQTIHQWPATLVQPVGSPLSLECTVEGTSNPNLYWYRQAAGRGLQLLFYSVGIGQISSEVPQNLSASRPQDRQFILSSKKLLLSDSGFYLCAWMTSGSYEQYFGPGTRLTVT.

The chain is built from TRBV18 and TRBJ1-1; possibly TRBD1 for D (6 bases). Germline assignment: CDR1 KGHSH and CDR2 LQKENI. Trimming removed 6 bases from V and 1 base from J, with 12 bases in between. This CDR3 comprises 14 residues. The CDR3 spells CASSHGQTNTEAFF. CDR3 sequence (DNA): TGTGCCAGCTCGCACGGACAGACGAACACTGAAGCTTTCTTT.

This chain uses TRBV6-5 with TRBJ2-6, with no clear D. This CDR3 spans 14 amino acids. Germline CDR1 is MNHEY and CDR2 is SVGAGI. V lost 6 bases and J 6 bases, leaving 12 bases between the germline ends. The CDR3 sequence is CASRIGRQANVLTF. The CDR3 DNA sequence: TGTGCCAGCAGGATCGGAAGACAGGCCAACGTCCTGACTTTC.

The chain uses TRBV13 and TRBJ2-6, with 7 positions matching TRBD1. CDR1 and CDR2 (germline): PRHDT, FYEKMQ (reference sequence). V was pared by 5 bases and J by 0 bases, with 10 bases of the junction left unmatched. The CDR3 consists of 18 residues. The chain's CDR3 is CASSHATGLGSGANVLTF. The CDR3 bases are TGTGCCAGCAGCCACGCGACAGGGCTCGGCTCTGGGGCCAACGTCCTGACTTTC.

The chain joins TRBV5-4 to TRBJ2-1, with D tentatively TRBD2 (7 bases). Germline V CDR1 and CDR2: SGHNT, YYREEE (reference sequence). CDR3 size: 14 residues. Trimming removed 7 bases from V and 3 bases from J, with 14 bases in between. CDR3 amino acids: CASASGGHYNEQFF. CDR3 nucleotide sequence: TGTGCCAGCGCTTCGGGGGGCCACTACAATGAGCAGTTCTTC.

This rearrangement joins TRBV7-9 to TRBJ1-1, with 7 bases lining up with TRBD1. The CDR3 runs to 13 residues. Losses at the gene ends were 1 base for V and 7 bases for J; bases not matched to a gene: 3. Germline assignment: CDR1 SEHNR and CDR2 FQNEAQ (reference sequence). The chain's CDR3 is CASSLVQGNEAFF. The CDR3 nucleotides are TGTGCCAGCAGCTTAGTACAGGGGAATGAAGCTTTCTTT.